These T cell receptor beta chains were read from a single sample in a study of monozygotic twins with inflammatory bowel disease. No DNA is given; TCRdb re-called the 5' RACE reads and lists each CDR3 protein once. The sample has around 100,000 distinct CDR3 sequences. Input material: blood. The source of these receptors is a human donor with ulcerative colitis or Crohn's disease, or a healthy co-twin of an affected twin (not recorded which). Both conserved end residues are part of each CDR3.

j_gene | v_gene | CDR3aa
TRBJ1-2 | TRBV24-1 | CATSDSDRVYGYTF
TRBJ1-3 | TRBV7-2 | CASTRPGDLSGNTIYF
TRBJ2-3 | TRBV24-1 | CATSDRRRGRADTQYF
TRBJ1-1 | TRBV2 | CASSETGANTEAFF
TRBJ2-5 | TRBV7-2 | CASSLGNYQETQYF
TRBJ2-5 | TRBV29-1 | CSVVLGVVGETQYF
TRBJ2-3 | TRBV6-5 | CASSYSSLSTDTQYF
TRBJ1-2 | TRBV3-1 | CASSLSWAYYTF
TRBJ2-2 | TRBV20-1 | CSATGPRPTGELFF
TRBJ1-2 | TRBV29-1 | CSVEELNRGYGYTF
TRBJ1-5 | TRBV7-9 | CASSKTYDRVGDQPQHF
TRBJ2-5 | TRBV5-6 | CASSLMTVTEGETQYF
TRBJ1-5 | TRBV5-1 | CASSLDQPQHF
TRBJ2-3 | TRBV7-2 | CASSIRLAGTDTQYF
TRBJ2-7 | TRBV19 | CASSQNSYEQYF
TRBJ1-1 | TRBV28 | CASSTGQGQLNTEAFF
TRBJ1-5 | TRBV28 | CASSSGQGAWQPQHF
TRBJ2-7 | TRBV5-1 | CASSLDISYEQYF
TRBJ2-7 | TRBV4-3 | CASSQDSGSYEQYF
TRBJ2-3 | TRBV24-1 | CATSPGLVASDTQYF
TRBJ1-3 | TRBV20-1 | CSASPWGAGNTIYF
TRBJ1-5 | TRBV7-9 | CASSLSRQGGNQPQHF
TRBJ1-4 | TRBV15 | CATSRDRSTNEKLFF
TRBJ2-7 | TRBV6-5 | CASSYSPGQGSGEQYF
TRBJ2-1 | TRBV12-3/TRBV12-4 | CASSFPRQGRNEQFF
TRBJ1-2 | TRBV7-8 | CASTPLGWGYGYTF
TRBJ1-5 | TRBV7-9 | CASSQYGNQPQHF
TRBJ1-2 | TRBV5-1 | CASSQTGGSYGYTF
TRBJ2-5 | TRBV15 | CATMASGRETQYF